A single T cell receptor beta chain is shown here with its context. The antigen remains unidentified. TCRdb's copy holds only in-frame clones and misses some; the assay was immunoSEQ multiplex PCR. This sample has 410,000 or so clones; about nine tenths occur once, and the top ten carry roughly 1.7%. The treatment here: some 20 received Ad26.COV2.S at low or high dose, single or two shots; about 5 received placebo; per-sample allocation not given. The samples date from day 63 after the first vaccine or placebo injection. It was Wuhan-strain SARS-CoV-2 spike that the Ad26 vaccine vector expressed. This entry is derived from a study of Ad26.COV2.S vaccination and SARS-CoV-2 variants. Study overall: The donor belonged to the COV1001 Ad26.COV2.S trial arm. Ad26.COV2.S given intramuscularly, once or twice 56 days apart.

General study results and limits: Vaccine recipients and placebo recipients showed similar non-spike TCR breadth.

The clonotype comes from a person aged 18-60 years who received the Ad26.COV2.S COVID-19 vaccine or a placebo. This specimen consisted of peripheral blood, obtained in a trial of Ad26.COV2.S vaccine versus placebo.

The CDR3 nucleotides are TGCGCCAGCAGCCTGGAGTTGGGCGGGCCTGGCTACACCTTC. Translating gives CASSLELGGPGYTF. This rearrangement joins TRBV5-1 to TRBJ1-2; D remains ambiguous. V shed 4 bases and J shed 7 bases, with 17 bases lying between them. The CDR3 has 14 amino acids. Germline loops: CDR1 SGHRS, CDR2 YFSETQ.